The present T cell receptor (beta chain) was sequenced within a study of early T cells in non-severe SARS-CoV-2 infection. Study-level information: The sequenced material was bulk RNA from unsorted whole blood, and its chains were unpaired.

J was trimmed by 4 bases and V by 0 bases; bases with no gene match: 7. Germline lookup yields CDR1 SGDLS and CDR2 YYNGEE. The CDR3 spans 16 residues. Individual cDNA molecules carried attached unique molecular identifiers. Each CDR3 protein is one row after TCRdb ran MiXCR on the 5' RACE reads. The sample has tens of thousands of distinct CDR3 sequences, over 5% seen once; the top ten hold roughly 12%. This TCR derives from an adult who was a healthcare worker with PCR-confirmed SARS-CoV-2 infection or an uninfected control (not recorded which). V and J are TRBV9 and TRBJ1-3; 7 bases line up with TRBD1. The sample taken for sequencing was whole blood. CDR3 region: CASSVDAGGTGNTIYF. In DNA, the CDR3 is TGTGCCAGCAGCGTAGATGCAGGGGGGACAGGAAACACCATATATTTT.